This paragraph covers one T cell receptor beta chain sequence. Naive CD8 cells comprised CD45RO-negative, CCR7-positively selected cells, excluding terminally differentiated effector memory CD45RA+ cells. This sample is drawn from a study of shared clonotypes between healthy human individuals. Clones were sequenced by immunoSEQ multiplex PCR, and TCRdb holds only the in-frame ones, with some missing. Of over 2 million clones listed, about 95% were seen once; the top ten hold more than 0.95%. The specimen was naive CD8+ T cells sorted from blood. This receptor was identified in a man aged 18 to 35 in good health.

CDR3 DNA: TGCGCCAGCAGCCTGCAGGGACTACCGGGCGCCGGGGAGCTGTTTTTT. This gives the protein CASSLQGLPGAGELFF. The rearrangement uses TRBV4-1 and TRBJ2-2; 7 nucleotides match TRBD2. Per the germline V gene, CDR1 is MGHRA and CDR2 is YSYEKL. V was pared by 4 bases and J by 6 bases, with 11 bases of the junction left unmatched. The CDR3 is 16 residues long.